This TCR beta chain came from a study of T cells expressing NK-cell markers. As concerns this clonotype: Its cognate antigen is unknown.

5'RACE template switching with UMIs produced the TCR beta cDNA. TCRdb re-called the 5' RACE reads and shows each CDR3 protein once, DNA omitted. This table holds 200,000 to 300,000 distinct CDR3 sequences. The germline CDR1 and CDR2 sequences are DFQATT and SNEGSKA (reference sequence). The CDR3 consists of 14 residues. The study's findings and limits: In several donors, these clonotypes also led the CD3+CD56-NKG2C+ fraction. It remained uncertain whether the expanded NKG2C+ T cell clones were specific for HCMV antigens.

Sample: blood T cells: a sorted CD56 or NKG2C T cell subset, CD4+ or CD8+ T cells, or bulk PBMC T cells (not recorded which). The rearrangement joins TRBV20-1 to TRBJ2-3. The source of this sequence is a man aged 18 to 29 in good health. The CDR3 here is CSALRSQNTDTQYF.